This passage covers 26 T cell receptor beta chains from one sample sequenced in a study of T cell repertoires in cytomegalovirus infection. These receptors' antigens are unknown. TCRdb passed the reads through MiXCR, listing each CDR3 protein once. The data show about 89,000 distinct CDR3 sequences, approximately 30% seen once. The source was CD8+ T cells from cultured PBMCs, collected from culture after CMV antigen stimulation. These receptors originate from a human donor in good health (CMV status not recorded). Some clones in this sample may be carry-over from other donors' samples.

CDR3 loop: CASSTGGTSIYNEQFF. CDR3 bases: TGCGCCAGCAGCACGGGGGGGACTAGTATATACAATGAGCAGTTCTTC. The chain uses TRBV5-1 and TRBJ2-1; TRBD2 agrees at 8 bases. Germline-derived CDR1 and CDR2 are SGHRS and YFSETQ. This CDR3 contains 16 residues. The V gene end was trimmed by 4 bases and the J gene end by 4 bases; junction bases not matched to a gene: 10.

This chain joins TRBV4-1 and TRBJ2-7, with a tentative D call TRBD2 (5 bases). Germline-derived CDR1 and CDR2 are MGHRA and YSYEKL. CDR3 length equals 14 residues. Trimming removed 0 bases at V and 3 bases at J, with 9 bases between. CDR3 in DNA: TGCGCCAGCAGCCAAGATACGGGGATCTACGAGCAGTACTTC. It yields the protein CASSQDTGIYEQYF.

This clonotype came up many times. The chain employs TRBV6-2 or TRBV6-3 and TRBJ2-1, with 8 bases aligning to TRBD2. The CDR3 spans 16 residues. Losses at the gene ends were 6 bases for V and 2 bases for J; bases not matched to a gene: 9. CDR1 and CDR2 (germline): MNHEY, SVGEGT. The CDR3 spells CASSAMGLGTYNEQFF. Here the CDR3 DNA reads TGTGCCAGCAGCGCGATGGGACTAGGGACCTACAATGAGCAGTTCTTC.

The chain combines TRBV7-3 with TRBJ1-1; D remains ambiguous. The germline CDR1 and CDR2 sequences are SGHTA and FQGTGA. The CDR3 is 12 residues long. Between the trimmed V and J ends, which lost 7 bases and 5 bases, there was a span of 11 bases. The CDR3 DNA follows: TGTGCCAGCACCTCCCTGGAGACTGAAGCTTTCTTT. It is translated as CASTSLETEAFF.

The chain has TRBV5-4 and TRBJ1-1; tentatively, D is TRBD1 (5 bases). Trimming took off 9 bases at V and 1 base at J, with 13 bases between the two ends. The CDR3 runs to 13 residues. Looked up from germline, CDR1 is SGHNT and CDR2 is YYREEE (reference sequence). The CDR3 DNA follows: TGTGCCACCCAGGGACGGGGGAACACTGAAGCTTTCTTT. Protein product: CATQGRGNTEAFF.

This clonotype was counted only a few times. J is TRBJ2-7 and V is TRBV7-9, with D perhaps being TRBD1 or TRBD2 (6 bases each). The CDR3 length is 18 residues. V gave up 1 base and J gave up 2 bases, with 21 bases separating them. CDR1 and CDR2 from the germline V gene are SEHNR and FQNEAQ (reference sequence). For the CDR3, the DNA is TGTGCCAGCAGCTTAGTGGGGGGTACAGGGCCGAATACCTACGAGCAGTACTTC. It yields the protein CASSLVGGTGPNTYEQYF.

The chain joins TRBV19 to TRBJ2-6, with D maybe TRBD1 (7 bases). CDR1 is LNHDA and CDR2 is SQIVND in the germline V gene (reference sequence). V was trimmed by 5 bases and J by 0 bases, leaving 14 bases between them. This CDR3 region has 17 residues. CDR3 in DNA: TGTGCCAGTAGTCCAGGGGGGTCTCCCTCTGGGGCCAACGTCCTGACTTTC. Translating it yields CASSPGGSPSGANVLTF.

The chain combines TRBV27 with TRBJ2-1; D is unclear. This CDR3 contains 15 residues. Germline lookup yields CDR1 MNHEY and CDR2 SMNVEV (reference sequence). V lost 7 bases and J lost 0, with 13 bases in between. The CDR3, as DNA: TGTGCCAGCAAAACTCTGGCAGGCTCCTACAATGAGCAGTTCTTC. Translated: CASKTLAGSYNEQFF.

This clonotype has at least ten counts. The CDR3, as DNA: TGCAGCGTAAGGGGGACTAGCGGGGCAGATACGCAGTATTTT. Its translation: CSVRGTSGADTQYF. The chain carries TRBV29-1 and TRBJ2-3; 13 positions match TRBD2. Germline assignment: CDR1 SQVTM and CDR2 ANQGSEA. The CDR3 covers 14 residues. After removal of 6 bases from V and 4 bases from J, the junction contained 4 bases not matched to a gene.

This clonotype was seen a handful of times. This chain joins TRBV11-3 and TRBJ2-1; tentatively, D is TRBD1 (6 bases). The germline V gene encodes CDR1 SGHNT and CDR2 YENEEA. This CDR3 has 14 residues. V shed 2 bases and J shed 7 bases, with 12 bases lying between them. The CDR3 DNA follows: TGTGCCAGCAGCTTACCAGGGGCAGGTAATGAGCAGTTCTTC. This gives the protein CASSLPGAGNEQFF. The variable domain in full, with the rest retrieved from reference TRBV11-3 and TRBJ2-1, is EAGVVQSPRYKIIEKKQPVAFWCNPISGHNTLYWYLQNLGQGPELLIRYENEEAVDDSQLPKDRFSAERLKGVDSTLKIQPAELGDSAVYLCASSLPGAGNEQFFGPGTRLTVL.

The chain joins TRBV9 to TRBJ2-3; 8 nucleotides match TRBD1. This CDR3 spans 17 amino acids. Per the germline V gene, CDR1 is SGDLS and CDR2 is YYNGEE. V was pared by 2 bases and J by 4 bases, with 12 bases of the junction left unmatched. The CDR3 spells CASSVGTLDREADTQYF. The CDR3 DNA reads TGTGCCAGCAGCGTCGGTACGTTGGACAGGGAGGCAGATACGCAGTATTTT.

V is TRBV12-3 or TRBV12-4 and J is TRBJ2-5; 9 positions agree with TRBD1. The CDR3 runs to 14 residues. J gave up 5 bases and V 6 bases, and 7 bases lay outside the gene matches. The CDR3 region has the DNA TGTGCCAGCAGACAACAGGGGGCCGGGGAGACCCAGTACTTC. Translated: CASRQQGAGETQYF.

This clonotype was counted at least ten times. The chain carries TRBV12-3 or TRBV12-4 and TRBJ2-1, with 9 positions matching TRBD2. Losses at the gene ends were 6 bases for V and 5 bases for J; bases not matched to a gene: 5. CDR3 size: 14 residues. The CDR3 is CASRTGTSNNEQFF. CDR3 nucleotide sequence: TGTGCCAGCAGGACCGGGACTAGCAACAATGAGCAGTTCTTC.

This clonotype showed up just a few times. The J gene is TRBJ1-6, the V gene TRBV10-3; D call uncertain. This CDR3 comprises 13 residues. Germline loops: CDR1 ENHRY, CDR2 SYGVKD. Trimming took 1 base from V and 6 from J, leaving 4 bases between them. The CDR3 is CAISELGNSPLHF. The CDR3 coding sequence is TGTGCCATCAGTGAGTTGGGTAATTCACCCCTCCACTTT.

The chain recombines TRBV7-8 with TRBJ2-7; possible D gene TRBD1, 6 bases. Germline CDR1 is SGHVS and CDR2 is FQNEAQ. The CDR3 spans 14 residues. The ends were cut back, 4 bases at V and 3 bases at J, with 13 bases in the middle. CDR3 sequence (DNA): TGTGCCAGCAGCTCCTCCTCACAGGGCTACGAGCAGTACTTC. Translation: CASSSSSQGYEQYF.

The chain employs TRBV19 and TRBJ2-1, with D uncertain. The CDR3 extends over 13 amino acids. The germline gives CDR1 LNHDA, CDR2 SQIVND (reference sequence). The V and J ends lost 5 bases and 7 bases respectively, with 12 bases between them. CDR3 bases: TGTGCCAGTAGTTGGGTGGTGGAGAATGAGCAGTTCTTC. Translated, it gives CASSWVVENEQFF. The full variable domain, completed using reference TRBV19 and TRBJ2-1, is DGGITQSPKYLFRKEGQNVTLSCEQNLNHDAMYWYRQDPGQGLRLIYYSQIVNDFQKGDIAEGYSVSREKKESFPLTVTSAQKNPTAFYLCASSWVVENEQFFGPGTRLTVL.

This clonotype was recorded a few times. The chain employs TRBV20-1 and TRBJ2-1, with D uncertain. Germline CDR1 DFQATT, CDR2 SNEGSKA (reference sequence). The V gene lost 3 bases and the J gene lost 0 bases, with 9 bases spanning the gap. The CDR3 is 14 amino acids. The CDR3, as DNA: TGCAGTGCTAGTTCGGCGGACTCCTACAATGAGCAGTTCTTC. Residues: CSASSADSYNEQFF.

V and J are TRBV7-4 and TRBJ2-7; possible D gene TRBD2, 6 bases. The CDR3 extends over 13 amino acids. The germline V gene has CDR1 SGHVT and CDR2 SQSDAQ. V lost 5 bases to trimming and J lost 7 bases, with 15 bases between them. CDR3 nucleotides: TGTGCCAGCAGCGGAGGGTCGCCAAGGGAGCAGTACTTC. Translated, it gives CASSGGSPREQYF.

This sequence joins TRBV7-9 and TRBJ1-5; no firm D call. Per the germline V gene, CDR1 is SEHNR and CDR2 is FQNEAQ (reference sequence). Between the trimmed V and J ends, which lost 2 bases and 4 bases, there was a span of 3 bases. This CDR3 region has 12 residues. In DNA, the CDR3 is TGTGCCAGCAGCTTACAAAATCAGCCCCAGCATTTT. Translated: CASSLQNQPQHF.

The CDR3 loop reads CASSYLPGTDTQYF. CDR3 bases: TGTGCCAGCAGTTACTTACCGGGCACAGATACGCAGTATTTT. The rearrangement joins TRBV6-5 to TRBJ2-3; D is uncertain. V lost 1 base, J lost 1 base, and 6 bases lay in between. The CDR3 is 14 amino acids. Germline CDR1 and CDR2: MNHEY and SVGAGI.

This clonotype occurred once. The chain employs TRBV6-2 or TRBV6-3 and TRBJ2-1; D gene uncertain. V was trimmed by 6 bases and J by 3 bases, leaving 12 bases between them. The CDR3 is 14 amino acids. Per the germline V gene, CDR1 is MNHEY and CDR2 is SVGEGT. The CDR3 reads CASRHPTNYNEQFF. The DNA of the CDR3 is TGTGCCAGCAGACACCCGACCAACTACAATGAGCAGTTCTTC.

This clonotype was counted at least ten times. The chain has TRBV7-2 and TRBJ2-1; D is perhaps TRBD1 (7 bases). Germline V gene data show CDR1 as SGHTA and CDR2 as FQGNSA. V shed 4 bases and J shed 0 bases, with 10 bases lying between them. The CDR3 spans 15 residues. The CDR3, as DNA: TGTGCCAGCAGCTCCCAGGGGGGCTCCTACAATGAGCAGTTCTTC. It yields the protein CASSSQGGSYNEQFF.

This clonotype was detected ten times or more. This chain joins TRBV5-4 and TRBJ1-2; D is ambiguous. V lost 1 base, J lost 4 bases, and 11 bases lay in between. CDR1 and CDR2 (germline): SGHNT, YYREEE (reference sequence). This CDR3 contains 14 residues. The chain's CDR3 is CASSLSEGTYGYTF. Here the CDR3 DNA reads TGTGCCAGCAGCTTGTCAGAGGGAACCTATGGCTACACCTTC.

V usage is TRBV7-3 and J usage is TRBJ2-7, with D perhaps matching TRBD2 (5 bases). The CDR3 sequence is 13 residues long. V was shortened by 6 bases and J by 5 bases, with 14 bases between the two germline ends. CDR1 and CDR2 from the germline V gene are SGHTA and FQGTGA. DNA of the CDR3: TGTGCCAGCAGTGCTCTAGCCGGGGACGAGCAGTACTTC. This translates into CASSALAGDEQYF.

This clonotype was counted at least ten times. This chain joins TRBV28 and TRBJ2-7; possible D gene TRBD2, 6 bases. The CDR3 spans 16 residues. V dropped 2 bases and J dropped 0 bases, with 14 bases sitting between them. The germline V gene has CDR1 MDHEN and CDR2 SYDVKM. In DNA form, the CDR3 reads TGTGCCAGCAGTTTAGTAGGAGGGGTCGTCTCCTACGAGCAGTACTTC. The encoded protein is CASSLVGGVVSYEQYF.

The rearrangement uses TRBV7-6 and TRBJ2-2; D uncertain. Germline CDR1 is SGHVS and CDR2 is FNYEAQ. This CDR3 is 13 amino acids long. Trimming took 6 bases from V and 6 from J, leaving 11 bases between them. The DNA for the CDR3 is TGTGCCAGCAGACCCGGCCAACCCGGGGAGCTGTTTTTT. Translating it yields CASRPGQPGELFF. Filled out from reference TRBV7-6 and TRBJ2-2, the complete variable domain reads GAGVSQSPRYKVTKRGQDVALRCDPISGHVSLYWYRQALGQGPEFLTYFNYEAQQDKSGLPNDRFSAERPEGSISTLTIQRTEQRDSAMYRCASRPGQPGELFFGEGSRLTVL.